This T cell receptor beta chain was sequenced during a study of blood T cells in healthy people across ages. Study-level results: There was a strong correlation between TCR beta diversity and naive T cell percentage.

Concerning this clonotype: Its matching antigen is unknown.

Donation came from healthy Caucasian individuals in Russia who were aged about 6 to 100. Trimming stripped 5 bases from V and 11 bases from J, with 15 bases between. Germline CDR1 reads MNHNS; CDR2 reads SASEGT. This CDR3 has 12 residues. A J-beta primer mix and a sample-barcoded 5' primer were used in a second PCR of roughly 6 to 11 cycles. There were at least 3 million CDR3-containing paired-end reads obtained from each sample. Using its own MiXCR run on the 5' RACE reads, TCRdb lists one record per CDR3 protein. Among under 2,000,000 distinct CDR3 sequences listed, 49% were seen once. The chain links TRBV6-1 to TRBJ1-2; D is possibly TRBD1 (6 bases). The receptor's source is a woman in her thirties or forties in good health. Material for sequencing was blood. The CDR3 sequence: CASSPRTVTYTF. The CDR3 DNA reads TGTGCCAGCAGTCCTCGGACAGTGACATACACCTTC.